The T cell receptor beta chain described here comes from a study of T cell responses to AZD1222 COVID-19 vaccine. Trimming removed 5 bases from V and 3 bases from J; junction bases left unmatched: 11. CDR3 length: 19 residues. CDR1 is KGHDR and CDR2 is SFDVKD in the germline V gene. Method: immunoSEQ multiplex PCR; TCRdb's copy keeps in-frame clones and lacks some. The sample includes around 83,000 clones, more than 75% of them seen just once. This clonotype originated in an adult in good health. This material consisted of peripheral blood, taken on day 0 of AZD1222 vaccination. This chain connects TRBV24-1 to TRBJ2-1, with 14 bases lining up with TRBD2. This CDR3 is CATSAAGLAGEDLYNEQFF. For the CDR3, the DNA is TGTGCCACCAGTGCCGCGGGACTAGCGGGAGAAGACCTCTACAATGAGCAGTTCTTC.